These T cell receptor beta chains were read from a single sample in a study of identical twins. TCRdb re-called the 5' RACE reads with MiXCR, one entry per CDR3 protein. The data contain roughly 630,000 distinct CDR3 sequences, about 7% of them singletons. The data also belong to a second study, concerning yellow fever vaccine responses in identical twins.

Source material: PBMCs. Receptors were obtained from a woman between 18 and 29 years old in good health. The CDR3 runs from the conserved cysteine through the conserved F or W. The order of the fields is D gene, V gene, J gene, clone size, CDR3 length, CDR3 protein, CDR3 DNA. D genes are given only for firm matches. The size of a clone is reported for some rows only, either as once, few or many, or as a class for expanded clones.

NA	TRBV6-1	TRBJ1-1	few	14	CASTRGRPNTEAFF	TGTGCCAGCACCAGAGGGCGGCCGAACACTGAAGCTTTCTTT
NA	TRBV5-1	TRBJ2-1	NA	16	CASSLPAESSYNEQFF	TGCGCCAGCAGCTTACCAGCGGAGAGCTCCTACAATGAGCAGTTCTTC
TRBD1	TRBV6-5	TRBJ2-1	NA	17	CASSYSVFRTGSGEQFF	TGTGCCAGCAGTTACTCGGTTTTTCGGACAGGATCGGGTGAGCAGTTCTTC
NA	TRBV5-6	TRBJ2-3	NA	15	CASSPPWGEYDTQYF	TGTGCCAGCAGCCCCCCTTGGGGGGAGTATGATACGCAGTATTTT
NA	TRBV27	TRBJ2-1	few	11	CASLVGGEQFF	TGTGCCAGCCTGGTCGGGGGTGAGCAGTTCTTC
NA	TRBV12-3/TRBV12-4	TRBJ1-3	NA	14	CASSIQGSGNTIYF	TGTGCCAGCAGTATACAGGGTTCTGGAAACACCATATATTTT
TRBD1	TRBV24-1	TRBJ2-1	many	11	CATNPGTGLIF	TGTGCCACCAATCCGGGGACAGGGTTAATCTTC
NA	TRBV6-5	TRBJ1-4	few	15	CASSYAGIRDEKLFF	TGTGCCAGCAGTTACGCGGGGATCAGGGATGAAAAACTGTTTTTT
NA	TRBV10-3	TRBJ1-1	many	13	CAISVGGTTEAFF	TGTGCCATCAGTGTGGGGGGGACCACTGAAGCTTTCTTT
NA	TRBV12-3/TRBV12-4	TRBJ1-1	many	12	CASSWGLTEAFF	TGTGCCAGCAGTTGGGGGTTGACTGAAGCTTTCTTT
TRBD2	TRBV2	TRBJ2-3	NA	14	CASIEGGIRDTQYF	TGTGCCAGCATTGAGGGAGGGATTCGTGATACGCAGTATTTT
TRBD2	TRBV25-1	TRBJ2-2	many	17	CASSATGAGPNTGELFF	TGTGCCAGCAGTGCTACGGGAGCGGGACCGAACACCGGGGAGCTGTTTTTT
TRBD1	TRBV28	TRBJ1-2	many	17	CASSSLIPRTGNYGYTF	TGTGCCAGCAGTTCTTTAATCCCCAGGACAGGGAACTATGGCTACACCTTC
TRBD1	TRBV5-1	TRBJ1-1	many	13	CASSFQGAGEAFF	TGCGCCAGCAGCTTTCAGGGGGCTGGTGAAGCTTTCTTT
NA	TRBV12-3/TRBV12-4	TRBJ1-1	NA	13	CASSFLPNTEAFF	TGTGCCAGCAGTTTTTTGCCCAACACTGAAGCTTTCTTT
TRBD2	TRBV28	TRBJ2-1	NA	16	CASSFMVGRDYNEQFF	TGTGCCAGCAGTTTTATGGTCGGGAGGGATTACAATGAGCAGTTCTTC
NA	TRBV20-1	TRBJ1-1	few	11	CSARDAVEAFF	TGCAGTGCTAGAGATGCCGTCGAAGCTTTCTTT
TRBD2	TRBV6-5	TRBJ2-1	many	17	CASSYLGLAARNNEQFF	TGTGCCAGCAGTTACTTGGGACTAGCGGCCAGGAACAATGAGCAGTTCTTC
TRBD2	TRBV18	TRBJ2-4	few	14	CASSDLREFNIQYF	TGTGCCAGCTCAGACTTGCGGGAGTTTAACATTCAGTACTTC
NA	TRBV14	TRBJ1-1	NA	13	CASSQVWNQVAFF	TGTGCCAGCAGCCAAGTCTGGAACCAGGTAGCTTTCTTT
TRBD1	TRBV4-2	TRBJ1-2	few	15	CASSPPGQGVYGYTF	TGTGCCAGCAGCCCGCCGGGACAGGGAGTTTATGGCTACACCTTC
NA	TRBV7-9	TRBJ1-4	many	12	CASSSTLQKLFF	TGTGCCAGCAGCTCCACACTCCAAAAACTGTTTTTT
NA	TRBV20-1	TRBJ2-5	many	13	CSAPEGWQETQYF	TGCAGTGCTCCCGAGGGTTGGCAAGAGACCCAGTACTTC
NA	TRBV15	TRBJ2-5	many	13	CATSRDLSETQYF	TGTGCCACCAGCAGAGATCTCTCGGAGACCCAGTACTTC
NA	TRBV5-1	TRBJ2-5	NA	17	CASSWPVPGTTQETQYF	TGCGCCAGCAGTTGGCCAGTGCCCGGGACAACCCAAGAGACCCAGTACTTC
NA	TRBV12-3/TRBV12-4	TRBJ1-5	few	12	CASSREDQPQHF	TGTGCCAGCAGCAGGGAAGATCAGCCCCAGCATTTT
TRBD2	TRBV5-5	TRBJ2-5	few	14	CASSPGGHQETQYF	TGTGCCAGCAGCCCGGGGGGACACCAAGAGACCCAGTACTTC
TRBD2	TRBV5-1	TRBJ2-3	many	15	CASSVAGGSPDTQYF	TGCGCCAGCAGCGTAGCGGGAGGGTCCCCAGATACGCAGTATTTT
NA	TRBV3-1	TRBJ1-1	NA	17	CASSQGWETKMNTEAFF	TGTGCCAGCAGCCAAGGTTGGGAGACCAAGATGAACACTGAAGCTTTCTTT
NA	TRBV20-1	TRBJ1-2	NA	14	CSASTPGQGYGYTF	TGCAGTGCTAGTACTCCGGGACAAGGCTATGGCTACACCTTC
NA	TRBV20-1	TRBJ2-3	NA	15	CSAQPNGASTDTQYF	TGCAGTGCTCAACCGAATGGGGCCAGCACAGATACGCAGTATTTT
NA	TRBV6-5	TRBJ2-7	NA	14	CASSYGQGFYEQYF	TGTGCCAGCAGTTACGGGCAGGGATTCTACGAGCAGTACTTC